These 25 T cell receptor beta chains share one sample of origin, sequenced in a study of cytomegalovirus exposure and HLA in healthy donors. Vbeta (60) and Jbeta (13) primers were used in the PCR. Profiling relied on immunoSEQ multiplex PCR, and the TCRdb table lists in-frame clones only, not all of them. The sample carries some 170,000 clones, 77% recorded once. Sequenced sample: PBMCs. These receptors came from a woman between 55 and 75 years old in good health and CMV-seropositive.

This clone was observed a handful of times. V and J are TRBV2 and TRBJ2-1; D is perhaps TRBD2 (6 bases). CDR3 length: 14 amino acids. Germline V CDR1 and CDR2: SNHLY, FYNNEI. Trimming took 8 bases from V and 9 from J, leaving 20 bases between them. The CDR3 spells CASALDNGSGEQFF. CDR3 nucleotides: TGTGCCAGCGCGTTGGATAACGGGAGCGGTGAGCAGTTCTTC.

The V and J genes are TRBV30 and TRBJ2-1, with 11 bases matching TRBD2. The CDR3 runs 17 residues. Per the germline V gene, CDR1 is GTSNPN and CDR2 is SVGIG (reference sequence). V lost 0 bases, J lost 6 bases, and 10 bases stayed unmatched. The DNA of the CDR3 is TGTGCCTGGAGTGTAAGGGGCGATCTAGCGGGAGGCAATGAGCAGTTCTTC. As protein: CAWSVRGDLAGGNEQFF.

This clone is a singleton in its sample. The V call is TRBV11-2, the J call TRBJ1-1, with D unclear. The V gene's germline CDR1 is SGHAT and CDR2 FQNNGV. Trimming stripped 0 bases from V and 1 base from J, with 6 bases between. The CDR3 sequence is 14 residues long. In DNA form, the CDR3 reads TGTGCCAGCAGCTTAGAGGTGCGGAACACTGAAGCTTTCTTT. Translated: CASSLEVRNTEAFF. The complete variable domain, with remaining parts taken from reference TRBV11-2 and TRBJ1-1, reads EAGVAQSPRYKIIEKRQSVAFWCNPISGHATLYWYQQILGQGPKLLIQFQNNGVVDDSQLPKDRFSAERLKGVDSTLKIQPAKLEDSAVYLCASSLEVRNTEAFFGQGTRLTVV.

Turning to this clone: An end of the junction does not agree with germline; a read error may underlie this. The chain has TRBV7-2 and TRBJ2-1, with a possible D match to TRBD2 (5 bases). The CDR3 sequence is 11 residues long. CDR1 and CDR2 (germline): SGHTA, FQGNSA. The CDR3 protein is CASSLARGQVF. The CDR3 DNA reads as TGTGCCAGCAGCCTCGCACGGGGTCAAGTCTTC.

This chain links TRBV27 with TRBJ1-5; perhaps TRBD1 as D (6 bases). CDR1 is MNHEY, CDR2 SMNVEV, per germline (reference sequence). V was shortened by 0 bases and J by 6 bases, with 12 bases between the two germline ends. This CDR3 comprises 15 residues. Written as DNA, the CDR3 is TGTGCCAGCAGTTTATCGGCAGGGGTAGGTCAGCCCCAGCATTTT. Translating gives CASSLSAGVGQPQHF.

In DNA form, the CDR3 reads TGCGCCAGCAGCCCGGACAGGGGCTACGAGCAGTACTTC. This translates into CASSPDRGYEQYF. This chain joins TRBV5-1 and TRBJ2-7, with 9 bases matching TRBD1. Germline V gives CDR1 SGHRS, CDR2 YFSETQ. After removal of 4 bases from V and 3 bases from J, the junction contained 2 bases not matched to a gene. The CDR3 extends over 13 amino acids.

The J gene is TRBJ1-5, the V gene TRBV28; D uncertain. V was shortened by 4 bases and J by 4 bases, with 8 bases between the two germline ends. The CDR3 extends over 13 amino acids. Germline assignment: CDR1 MDHEN and CDR2 SYDVKM. CDR3 sequence: CASSWRVNQPQHF. Written as DNA, the CDR3 is TGTGCCAGCAGTTGGAGGGTTAATCAGCCCCAGCATTTT.

The V and J genes are TRBV7-9 and TRBJ2-7; a possible D gene is TRBD1 (5 bases). Deletions cut 9 bases from V and 0 bases from J, with 15 bases between. This CDR3 is 14 amino acids long. CDR1 and CDR2 from the germline V gene are SEHNR and FQNEAQ (reference sequence). The CDR3 loop reads CASSLGAPSYEQYF. The CDR3, as DNA: TGTGCCAGTTCCCTTGGGGCCCCCTCCTACGAGCAGTACTTC.

The chain has TRBV7-8 and TRBJ2-7; 7 nucleotides align to TRBD1. Germline CDR1 reads SGHVS; CDR2 reads FQNEAQ. Trimming took 5 bases from V and 1 from J; bases not matched to a gene: 8. This CDR3 region has 15 residues. This CDR3 is CASSPQGFRSYEQYF. The CDR3, as DNA: TGTGCCAGCAGCCCACAGGGGTTTAGGTCCTACGAGCAGTACTTC.

The genes are TRBV5-6 and TRBJ2-3; 7 nucleotides agree with TRBD2. The CDR3 length is 15 residues. Germline V gene data show CDR1 as SGHDT and CDR2 as YYEEEE. The V gene end was trimmed by 6 bases and the J gene end by 1 base; junction bases not matched to a gene: 8. The CDR3 loop reads CASTIGGVGTDTQYF. The CDR3 bases are TGTGCCAGCACTATTGGGGGGGTTGGCACAGATACGCAGTATTTT.

The chain joins TRBV7-3 to TRBJ2-7; D not resolved. The CDR3 runs to 11 residues. Germline V gene sequence: CDR1 SGHTA, CDR2 FQGTGA. With 4 bases removed from V and 4 bases from J, the gap between germline ends came to 5 bases. CDR3 nucleotide sequence: TGTGCCAGCAGCTCTCCGTACGAGCAGTACTTC. It yields the protein CASSSPYEQYF.

The chain has TRBV10-3 and TRBJ2-7; TRBD1 matches at 8 bases. Per the germline V gene, CDR1 is ENHRY and CDR2 is SYGVKD. After removal of 6 bases from V and 6 bases from J, the junction contained 4 bases not matched to a gene. There are 12 residues in the CDR3. The CDR3, as DNA: TGTGCCATCAGCTGGGGGACAGGCGAGCAGTACTTC. This gives the protein CAISWGTGEQYF.

The chain links TRBV6-5 to TRBJ2-7, with 9 bases that match TRBD2. V trimming: 6 bases; J trimming: 2 bases; junction bases outside the gene matches: 8. The CDR3 spans 15 residues. Germline V gives CDR1 MNHEY, CDR2 SVGAGI. CDR3: CASSLLSGRTYEQYF. DNA for the CDR3: TGTGCCAGCAGCCTCTTAAGCGGGAGGACCTACGAGCAGTACTTC.

This clone was detected only a few times. This chain uses TRBV18 with TRBJ2-7; 13 bases fit TRBD2. The CDR3 totals 18 residues. V was clipped by 3 bases and J by 0 bases; unmatched bases: 8. From germline, CDR1 is KGHSH and CDR2 LQKENI. CDR3 loop: CASSPSGLAGDSSYEQYF. CDR3 nucleotide sequence: TGTGCCAGCTCACCGTCCGGACTAGCGGGAGATAGCTCCTACGAGCAGTACTTC.

The V gene is TRBV28, the J gene TRBJ1-5; D uncertain. The CDR3 covers 16 residues. Germline CDR1 and CDR2: MDHEN and SYDVKM. V dropped 2 bases and J dropped 2 bases, with 13 bases sitting between them. The CDR3 sequence is CASSLNIGRGNQPQHF. In nucleotides, the CDR3 is TGTGCCAGCAGTTTAAATATAGGGAGAGGCAATCAGCCCCAGCATTTT.

A few counts support this clone. The rearrangement joins TRBV7-2 to TRBJ2-7; 7 bases are shared with TRBD1. CDR3 length: 14 residues. Germline V gene lookup returns CDR1 SGHTA and CDR2 FQGNSA. Losses at the gene ends were 5 bases for V and 4 bases for J; bases not matched to a gene: 8. CDR3 bases: TGTGCCAGCAGCCAGGGACAGTCCCGATACGAGCAGTACTTC. Its protein is CASSQGQSRYEQYF.

The chain has TRBV18 and TRBJ2-1; 7 nucleotides match TRBD2. After removal of 2 bases from V and 5 bases from J, the junction contained 3 bases not matched to a gene. There are 14 residues in the CDR3. Looked up from germline, CDR1 is KGHSH and CDR2 is LQKENI. The CDR3 loop reads CASSPGAGHNEQFF. The CDR3 bases are TGTGCCAGCTCACCAGGAGCGGGGCACAATGAGCAGTTCTTC. Using reference TRBV18 and TRBJ2-1 for the parts outside the CDR3, the full variable domain is NAGVMQNPRHLVRRRGQEARLRCSPMKGHSHVYWYRQLPEEGLKFMVYLQKENIIDESGMPKERFSAEFPKEGPSILRIQQVVRGDSAAYFCASSPGAGHNEQFFGPGTRLTVL.

The chain carries TRBV18 and TRBJ2-7, with 8 nucleotides matching TRBD1. This CDR3 is built from 12 residues. Germline trimming cut 4 bases from V and 7 bases from J; bases unmatched to any gene: 3. Germline lookup yields CDR1 KGHSH and CDR2 LQKENI. This CDR3 is CASSQTGEEQYF. The CDR3 DNA follows: TGTGCCAGCTCACAGACAGGGGAAGAGCAGTACTTC.

The chain combines TRBV18 with TRBJ1-2; 8 bases fit TRBD1. Germline trimming cut 4 bases from V and 6 bases from J; bases unmatched to any gene: 10. The CDR3 totals 15 residues. Germline V lookup: CDR1 KGHSH, CDR2 LQKENI. The CDR3 sequence: CASSLTPGGADGYTF. CDR3 in DNA: TGTGCCAGCTCACTTACCCCAGGGGGCGCTGATGGCTACACCTTC.

This clone showed up just a few times. This chain uses TRBV6-5 with TRBJ1-1; 7 nucleotides align to TRBD1. Germline CDR1 is MNHEY and CDR2 is SVGAGI. The CDR3 is 15 residues long. V gave up 0 bases and J gave up 3 bases; unmatched junction bases: 4. The CDR3 reads CASSYSRTGDTEAFF. CDR3 nucleotides: TGTGCCAGCAGTTACTCGAGGACAGGAGACACTGAAGCTTTCTTT.

The gene calls are TRBV7-9 and TRBJ1-5; possibly TRBD1 for D (6 bases). Germline lookup yields CDR1 SEHNR and CDR2 FQNEAQ (reference sequence). This CDR3 comprises 14 residues. V was cut by 1 base and J by 12 bases, with 16 bases left in between. CDR3 sequence reads: CASSLDLRDTLQHF. Written as DNA, the CDR3 is TGTGCCAGCAGCTTAGACCTCCGGGACACCCTCCAGCATTTT. Filled out from reference TRBV7-9 and TRBJ1-5, the complete variable domain reads DTGVSQNPRHKITKRGQNVTFRCDPISEHNRLYWYRQTLGQGPEFLTYFQNEAQLEKSRLLSDRFSAERPKGSFSTLEIQRTEQGDSAMYLCASSLDLRDTLQHFGDGTRLSIL.

This clone has only a few counts. CDR3 loop: CASSLNSIGNTIYF. The CDR3 region has the DNA TGTGCCAGCAGTTTAAACAGCATCGGAAACACCATATATTTT. The chain joins TRBV28 to TRBJ1-3; D not certain. Germline V lookup: CDR1 MDHEN, CDR2 SYDVKM. V lost 2 bases and J 4 bases, leaving 9 bases between the germline ends. The CDR3 totals 14 residues. The full variable domain, its missing parts supplied by reference TRBV28 and TRBJ1-3, is DVKVTQSSRYLVKRTGEKVFLECVQDMDHENMFWYRQDPGLGLRLIYFSYDVKMKEKGDIPEGYSVSREKKERFSLILESASTNQTSMYLCASSLNSIGNTIYFGEGSWLTVV.

The rearrangement joins TRBV19 to TRBJ2-5; D perhaps matches TRBD2 (5 bases). The V gene's germline CDR1 is LNHDA and CDR2 SQIVND (reference sequence). The V end was cut by 7 bases, the J end by 0 bases, with 9 bases between. CDR3 size: 13 residues. The DNA of the CDR3 is TGTGCCAGTAAGCCGGGGAACCAAGAGACCCAGTACTTC. Its translation is CASKPGNQETQYF. The full variable domain, its missing parts supplied by reference TRBV19 and TRBJ2-5, is DGGITQSPKYLFRKEGQNVTLSCEQNLNHDAMYWYRQDPGQGLRLIYYSQIVNDFQKGDIAEGYSVSREKKESFPLTVTSAQKNPTAFYLCASKPGNQETQYFGPGTRLLVL.

The V and J genes are TRBV7-9 and TRBJ2-5; a possible D gene is TRBD1 (6 bases). The DNA end favors TRBJ2-7, so the J call may be wrong. This CDR3 is 12 amino acids long. Germline V gene data show CDR1 as SEHNR and CDR2 as FQNEAQ (reference sequence). CDR3 sequence reads: CASSSGAYEQYF. CDR3 coding DNA: TGTGCCAGCAGTTCAGGGGCTTACGAGCAGTACTTC.

The rearrangement uses TRBV5-5 and TRBJ2-3; D remains ambiguous. The CDR3 contains 12 residues. Trimming removed 4 bases at V and 6 bases at J, with 9 bases between. The germline V gene encodes CDR1 SGHKS and CDR2 YYEKEE (reference sequence). CDR3 nucleotides: TGTGCCAGCAGCCCTGTCGGGGATACGCAGTATTTT. Translation: CASSPVGDTQYF. Supplemented by reference TRBV5-5 and TRBJ2-3, the full variable domain reads DAGVTQSPTHLIKTRGQQVTLRCSPISGHKSVSWYQQVLGQGPQFIFQYYEKEERGRGNFPDRFSARQFPNYSSELNVNALLLGDSALYLCASSPVGDTQYFGPGTRLTVL.